This entry is about one T cell receptor beta chain. The authors sorted CD4+ naive, central memory, regulatory and stem cell-like memory cells via CD45RO/CCR7/CD25/CD127/CD95/CD27. Sorting produced populations that all topped 95% purity. The sequenced template was cDNA made from the entire isolated RNA. The average output of naive, central memory and regulatory T cell samples was several million reads. Generated by immunoSEQ multiplex PCR, the TCRdb table keeps only in-frame clones and is missing some. Among hundreds of thousands of clones listed, around 30% were seen once. Germline lookup yields CDR1 MDHEN and CDR2 SYDVKM. V dropped 8 bases and J dropped 0 bases, with 14 bases sitting between them. The CDR3 is 14 amino acids. The data are from a study of beta chain features in type 1 diabetes. Study-level information: Sorted cells from all samples, numbering about 98 million, were examined.

This receptor was obtained from a man between 18 and 29 years old in good health. This chain joins TRBV28 and TRBJ2-7; perhaps TRBD2 as D (6 bases). Sequencing used naive CD4+ T cells from blood. The CDR3, as DNA: TGTGCCAGCGCGGTCGGGGGTTTCTCCTACGAGCAGTACTTC. It codes for CASAVGGFSYEQYF.